The rows below give T cell receptor beta chains drawn from one sample of a study of blood T cells in healthy people across ages. TCRdb fed the 5' RACE reads into MiXCR, producing one record per CDR3 protein. The table shows 450,000 to 700,000 distinct CDR3 sequences, with 25% to 30% occurring only once. The sequenced sample was blood. The receptors shown here come from a woman in her seventies in good health. Each CDR3 is given with its conserved first and last residue. The D gene is left open where the match is weak. Part of the rows lack a size; the others show once, few, many or a class for expanded clones.

clone_size | cdr3_length | j_call | v_call | d_call | cdr3_nt | cdr3_aa
NA | 11 | TRBJ1-4 | TRBV20-1 | NA | TGCAGTGCCCGGACAGTGGGAAAACTGTTTTTT | CSARTVGKLFF
NA | 11 | TRBJ2-1 | TRBV2 | NA | TGTGCCAGCCGTCTGAGCGGTGAGCAGTTCTTC | CASRLSGEQFF
few | 14 | TRBJ1-2 | TRBV6-6 | NA | TGTGCCAGCAGTTACTTGCTTGCGACTTATGGCTACACCTTC | CASSYLLATYGYTF
NA | 15 | TRBJ2-1 | TRBV7-2 | NA | TGTGCCAGCAGCTTAGAGGGATTTAACTACAATGAGCAGTTCTTC | CASSLEGFNYNEQFF
few | 16 | TRBJ2-5 | TRBV7-8 | TRBD2 | TGTGCCAGCAGCCAAGGTAGCGGGGTCCCGCCCCAGACCCAGTACTTC | CASSQGSGVPPQTQYF
once | 13 | TRBJ1-4 | TRBV28 | NA | TGTGCCAGCAGTTTACGTTTCCGGGAAAAACTGTTTTTT | CASSLRFREKLFF
NA | 16 | TRBJ2-3 | TRBV5-1 | NA | TGCGCCAGCAGCTCGTCGGCAAGCAGGTCAGCTGATACGCAGTATTTT | CASSSSASRSADTQYF
NA | 16 | TRBJ2-7 | TRBV20-1 | NA | TGCAGTGCCCCGGGACACCTAACGAGGGGATCCTACGAGCAGTACTTC | CSAPGHLTRGSYEQYF
NA | 14 | TRBJ2-7 | TRBV7-2 | TRBD2 | TGTGCCAGCAGTCATAGCGGGGGGGCCTACGAGCAGTACTTC | CASSHSGGAYEQYF
few | 13 | TRBJ1-2 | TRBV4-2 | NA | TGTGCCAGCAGCCAATCGGCAGGCTATGGCTACACCTTC | CASSQSAGYGYTF
few | 13 | TRBJ2-2 | TRBV20-1 | TRBD1 | TGCAGTGCTGGACAGGGGGGCACCGGGGAGCTGTTTTTT | CSAGQGGTGELFF
few | 15 | TRBJ2-3 | TRBV6-1 | NA | TGTGCCAGCAGTGAAGCGCTTCTAGTGGGAGCTACGCAGTATTTT | CASSEALLVGATQYF
NA | 18 | TRBJ2-2 | TRBV28 | TRBD2 | TGTGCCAGCAGTTTAAGGAGGGATAGCGGGGGGGCCAGCGGGGAGCTGTTTTTT | CASSLRRDSGGASGELFF
few | 13 | TRBJ2-1 | TRBV7-8 | NA | TGTGCCAGCAGCTTACCTAACGGAGATGAGCAGTTCTTC | CASSLPNGDEQFF
few | 14 | TRBJ1-6 | TRBV7-3 | NA | TGTGCCAGCAGCTTAAGTTTGGGGAATTCACCCCTCCACTTT | CASSLSLGNSPLHF
NA | 16 | TRBJ2-3 | TRBV27 | NA | TGTGCCAGCAGTTTAAGTCAGATCCTCGTCACAGATACGCAGTATTTT | CASSLSQILVTDTQYF
NA | 14 | TRBJ2-1 | TRBV29-1 | NA | TGCAGCGTGCAGACACAAAGCTCCTACAATGAGCAGTTCTTC | CSVQTQSSYNEQFF
few | 15 | TRBJ1-2 | TRBV4-3 | TRBD1 | TGCGCCAGCAGCTCCGGGACAGGGAGAGACTATGGCTACACCTTC | CASSSGTGRDYGYTF
few | 13 | TRBJ1-1 | TRBV10-3 | NA | TGTGCCACCGTCGCCAGCTTGAACACTGAAGCTTTCTTT | CATVASLNTEAFF
NA | 15 | TRBJ2-7 | TRBV7-2 | NA | TGTGCCAGCAGCTTAGCCCATGGACAGTCCTACGAGCAGTACTTC | CASSLAHGQSYEQYF
few | 16 | TRBJ1-6 | TRBV6-1 | NA | TGTGCCAGCAGTGAGTACTCAATCCGATCAGGTTCGGCCCTCCACTTT | CASSEYSIRSGSALHF
NA | 13 | TRBJ2-7 | TRBV5-1 | NA | TGCGCCAGCAGAGTCAGCTTAGAGTACGAGCAGTACTTC | CASRVSLEYEQYF
NA | 14 | TRBJ2-1 | TRBV7-2 | NA | TGTGCCAGCAGCTTACTCCAGAACTACAATGAGCAGTTCTTC | CASSLLQNYNEQFF
NA | 15 | TRBJ2-1 | TRBV4-2 | TRBD2 | TGTGCCAGCAGCCCTGGGACTAGCGGTCACAATGAGCCGTTCTTC | CASSPGTSGHNEPFF